One T cell receptor (beta chain) is described in this entry. What it binds is unknown. The CDR3 does not close with the conserved phenylalanine or tryptophan, likely indicating a read error. The record originates from a study of OX40 agonist ivuxolimab in advanced cancers. TCRdb's table, derived via immunoSEQ multiplex PCR, lists solely in-frame clones and lacks some. This sample carries 75,000 to 100,000 clones, roughly 87% of them seen once, and the ten largest clones take approximately 0.49%. CDR1 is SGHDT and CDR2 is YYEEEE in the germline V gene. This CDR3 region has 14 residues. The trim removed 4 bases at V and 11 bases at J, leaving 9 bases unmatched. Study-level results: CD4+ and CD8+ blood T cells expanded clonally by week 6 at 0.1 to 3.0 mg/kg.

The sequence was collected from an adult with an advanced solid tumor such as melanoma, head and neck, liver or kidney cancer. The V call is TRBV5-6, the J call TRBJ1-6; 7 bases line up with TRBD1. The sequenced sample was CD4+ or CD8+ T cells sorted from blood, obtained in a trial of the OX40 agonist ivuxolimab. The DNA of the CDR3 is TGTGCCAGCAGCCTAGGGGGCGAAGGAACACCCCTCCACCTT. Protein: CASSLGGEGTPLHL.